Below, 10 T cell receptor beta chains from the same sample are listed, as sequenced in a study of early T cells in non-severe SARS-CoV-2 infection (dated by TCRdb to the early 2020s). Library method: 5' RACE. The sequencer listed for this sample is NextSeq 500. Using fastp trimming at Q25 and MiXCR clonotype assembly, TCRdb reanalyzed the public sequencing data and kept in-frame beta chains. Rows with a matching CDR3 protein are joined into one entry that keeps the most common DNA and genes. The sample includes about 80,000 distinct CDR3 sequences, with 12% observed a single time. The ten most abundant clones make up under 3% of the sample. Sequences were obtained from whole blood. The source is an adult who was a healthcare worker with PCR-confirmed SARS-CoV-2 infection or an uninfected control (not recorded which).

This clonotype was picked up a small number of times. This chain links TRBV7-9 with TRBJ2-7; TRBD2 is a possible D gene (7 bases). The V gene's germline CDR1 is SEHNR and CDR2 FQNEAQ (reference sequence). V lost 4 bases to trimming and J lost 7 bases, with 14 bases between them. This CDR3 comprises 13 residues. The CDR3 reads CASSYGGPREQYF. The CDR3 region has the DNA TGTGCCAGCAGCTACGGGGGGCCGAGGGAGCAGTACTTC.

This clonotype occurred many times. The gene calls are TRBV20-1 and TRBJ2-7, with D hard to call. V dropped 6 bases and J dropped 0 bases, with 15 bases sitting between them. CDR3 length: 14 residues. The germline V gene encodes CDR1 DFQATT and CDR2 SNEGSKA (reference sequence). This chain's CDR3 is CSATPGGSSYEQYF. CDR3 in DNA: TGCAGTGCCACGCCGGGCGGCAGCTCCTACGAGCAGTACTTC.

This clonotype appeared many times. J is TRBJ2-7 and V is TRBV9; D could derive from TRBD1 or TRBD2 (6 bases each). V was pared by 0 bases and J by 3 bases, with 13 bases between. CDR1 is SGDLS and CDR2 is YYNGEE in the germline V gene. CDR3 length equals 15 residues. CDR3 DNA sequence: TGTGCCAGCAGCGTAGAGGGGGAGGCAGGCTACGAGCAGTACTTC. Translated, it gives CASSVEGEAGYEQYF.

This clonotype was observed at least ten times. The J gene is TRBJ2-7, the V gene TRBV7-2; D is unresolved. Germline CDR1 reads SGHTA; CDR2 reads FQGNSA. This CDR3 region has 12 residues. Trimming took 3 bases from V and 3 from J, leaving 6 bases between them. CDR3 sequence reads: CASSFSHYEQYF. The CDR3 nucleotides read TGTGCCAGCAGCTTCTCTCACTACGAGCAGTACTTC.

This clonotype was detected once. The V and J genes are TRBV6-2 or TRBV6-3 and TRBJ2-3; 10 bases align to TRBD1. CDR3 length: 14 residues. In germline, CDR1 is MNHEY, CDR2 SVGEGT. Trimming removed 4 bases from V and 8 bases from J; junction bases left unmatched: 6. The CDR3 DNA sequence: TGTGCCAGCAGTTCCGGGACAGGGGTTAGTACGCAGTATTTT. It specifies CASSSGTGVSTQYF.

This clonotype has a count of ten or more. V gene TRBV5-1 combines with J gene TRBJ2-1, with unresolved D. The germline V gene encodes CDR1 SGHRS and CDR2 YFSETQ. The CDR3 loop spans 12 amino acids. V dropped 7 bases and J dropped 6 bases, with 11 bases sitting between them. This CDR3 is CASANVGNEQFF. CDR3 DNA sequence: TGCGCCAGCGCGAACGTAGGCAATGAGCAGTTCTTC. Combining the CDR3 with reference TRBV5-1 and TRBJ2-1 gives the whole variable domain KAGVTQTPRYLIKTRGQQVTLSCSPISGHRSVSWYQQTPGQGLQFLFEYFSETQRNKGNFPGRFSGRQFSNSRSEMNVSTLELGDSALYLCASANVGNEQFFGPGTRLTVL.

The chain couples TRBV5-1 to TRBJ1-1, with a weak D call TRBD1 (6 bases). Germline V gene lookup returns CDR1 SGHRS and CDR2 YFSETQ. Trimming pared 7 bases from V and 0 bases from J, leaving 19 bases between. The CDR3 covers 16 residues. The CDR3 reads CASQETGKPMNTEAFF. The CDR3 DNA is TGCGCCAGCCAAGAAACAGGGAAACCTATGAACACTGAAGCTTTCTTT.

This clonotype was found a few times. V is TRBV7-9 and J is TRBJ1-1; 7 bases line up with TRBD1. The V gene's germline CDR1 is SEHNR and CDR2 FQNEAQ (reference sequence). V dropped 6 bases and J dropped 4; count of bases not matched to a gene: 5. This CDR3 has 13 residues. CDR3 nucleotides: TGTGCCAGCAGGGAACAGGGGAGCACTGAAGCTTTCTTT. Amino acids: CASREQGSTEAFF.

Only a few counts were recorded for this clonotype. V usage is TRBV11-3 and J usage is TRBJ2-5, with 11 nucleotides matching TRBD2. V shed 0 bases and J 5 bases; nucleotides not matched to a gene: 5. Germline values: CDR1 SGHNT, CDR2 YENEEA. The CDR3 is 16 residues long. The CDR3 loop reads CASSLDLTSGTETQYF. In DNA form, the CDR3 reads TGTGCCAGCAGCTTAGATCTGACTAGCGGGACGGAGACCCAGTACTTC.

The V and J genes are TRBV5-6 and TRBJ2-5; 15 positions agree with TRBD2. The germline gives CDR1 SGHDT, CDR2 YYEEEE. This CDR3 is 17 amino acids long. The J segment lost 5 bases and the V segment lost 4 bases, leaving 9 bases of the junction unmatched. In DNA form, the CDR3 reads TGTGCCAGCAGCCATGGACTAGCGGGAGGGGTAGGGGAGACCCAGTACTTC. Its translation: CASSHGLAGGVGETQYF.